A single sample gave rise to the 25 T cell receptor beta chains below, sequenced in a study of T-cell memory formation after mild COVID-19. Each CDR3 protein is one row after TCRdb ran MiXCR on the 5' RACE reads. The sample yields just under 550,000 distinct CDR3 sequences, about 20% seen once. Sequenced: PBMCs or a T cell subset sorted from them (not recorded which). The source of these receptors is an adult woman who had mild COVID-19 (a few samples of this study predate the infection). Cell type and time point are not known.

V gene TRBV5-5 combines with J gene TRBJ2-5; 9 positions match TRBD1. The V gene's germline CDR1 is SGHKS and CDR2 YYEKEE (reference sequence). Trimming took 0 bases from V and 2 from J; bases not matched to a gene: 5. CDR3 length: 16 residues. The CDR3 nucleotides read TGTGCCAGCAGCTTGGTCGGGGGACAGGGACAAGAGACCCAGTACTTC. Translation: CASSLVGGQGQETQYF. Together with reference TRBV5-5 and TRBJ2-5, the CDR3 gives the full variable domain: DAGVTQSPTHLIKTRGQQVTLRCSPISGHKSVSWYQQVLGQGPQFIFQYYEKEERGRGNFPDRFSARQFPNYSSELNVNALLLGDSALYLCASSLVGGQGQETQYFGPGTRLLVL.

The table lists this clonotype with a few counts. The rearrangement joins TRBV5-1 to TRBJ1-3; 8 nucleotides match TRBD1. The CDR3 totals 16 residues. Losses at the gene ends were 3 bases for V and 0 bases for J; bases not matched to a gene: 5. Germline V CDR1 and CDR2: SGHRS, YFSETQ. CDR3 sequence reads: CASSSWTGISGNTIYF. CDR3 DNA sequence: TGCGCCAGCAGCTCTTGGACAGGGATCTCTGGAAACACCATATATTTT.

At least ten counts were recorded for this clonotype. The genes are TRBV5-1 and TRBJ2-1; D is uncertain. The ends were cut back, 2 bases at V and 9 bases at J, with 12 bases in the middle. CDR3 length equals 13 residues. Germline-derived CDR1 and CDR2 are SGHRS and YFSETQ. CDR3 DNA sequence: TGCGCCAGCAGCTTCGAAAGGGTAACTGAGCAGTTCTTC. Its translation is CASSFERVTEQFF. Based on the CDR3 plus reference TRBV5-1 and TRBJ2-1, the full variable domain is KAGVTQTPRYLIKTRGQQVTLSCSPISGHRSVSWYQQTPGQGLQFLFEYFSETQRNKGNFPGRFSGRQFSNSRSEMNVSTLELGDSALYLCASSFERVTEQFFGPGTRLTVL.

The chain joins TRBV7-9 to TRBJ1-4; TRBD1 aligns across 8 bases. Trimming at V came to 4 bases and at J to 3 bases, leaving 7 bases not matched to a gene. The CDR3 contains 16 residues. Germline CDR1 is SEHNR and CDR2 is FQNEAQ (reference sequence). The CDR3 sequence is CASSSGQGPSNEKLFF. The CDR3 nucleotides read TGTGCCAGCAGCTCAGGACAGGGCCCCTCTAATGAAAAACTGTTTTTT.

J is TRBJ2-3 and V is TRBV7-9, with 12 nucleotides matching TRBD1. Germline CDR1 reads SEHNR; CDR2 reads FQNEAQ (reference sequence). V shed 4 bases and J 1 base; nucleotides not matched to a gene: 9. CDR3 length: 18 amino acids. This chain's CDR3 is CASSSRSRDRGRTDTQYF. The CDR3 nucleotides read TGTGCCAGCAGCTCCAGGTCCCGGGACAGGGGGCGCACAGATACGCAGTATTTT.

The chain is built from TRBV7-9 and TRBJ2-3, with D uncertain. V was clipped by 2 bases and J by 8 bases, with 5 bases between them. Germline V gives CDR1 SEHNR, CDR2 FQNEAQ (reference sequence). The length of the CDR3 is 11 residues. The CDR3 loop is CASSLTTTQYF. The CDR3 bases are TGTGCCAGCAGCTTAACCACTACGCAGTATTTT.

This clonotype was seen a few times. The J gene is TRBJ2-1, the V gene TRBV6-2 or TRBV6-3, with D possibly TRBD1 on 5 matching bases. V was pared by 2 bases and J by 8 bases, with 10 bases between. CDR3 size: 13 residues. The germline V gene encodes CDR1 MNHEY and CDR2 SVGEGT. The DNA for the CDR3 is TGTGCCAGCAGTTACCCGACAGTCTATGAGCAGTTCTTC. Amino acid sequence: CASSYPTVYEQFF.

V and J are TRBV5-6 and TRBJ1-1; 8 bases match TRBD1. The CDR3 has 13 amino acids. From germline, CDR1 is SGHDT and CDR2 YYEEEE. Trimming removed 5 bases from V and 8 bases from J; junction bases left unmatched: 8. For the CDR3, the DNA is TGTGCCAGCAGAAAGACAGGGGCTACAGAAGCTTTCTTT. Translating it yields CASRKTGATEAFF.

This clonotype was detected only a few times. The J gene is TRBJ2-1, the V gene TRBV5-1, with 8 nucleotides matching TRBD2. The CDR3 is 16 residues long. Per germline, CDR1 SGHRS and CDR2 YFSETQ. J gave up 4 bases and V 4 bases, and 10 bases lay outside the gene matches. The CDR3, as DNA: TGCGCCAGCAGCCCCCGTAGCGGGGTTGGGTACAATGAGCAGTTCTTC. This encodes CASSPRSGVGYNEQFF.

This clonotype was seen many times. In DNA form, the CDR3 reads TGTGCCAGCAGACAATCCCCCGGGAACGAGCAGTACTTC. Encoded protein: CASRQSPGNEQYF. V is TRBV7-6 and J is TRBJ2-7, with D tentatively TRBD2 (5 bases). Per germline, CDR1 SGHVS and CDR2 FNYEAQ. The CDR3 runs 13 residues. V lost 6 bases and J 5 bases, leaving 14 bases between the germline ends.

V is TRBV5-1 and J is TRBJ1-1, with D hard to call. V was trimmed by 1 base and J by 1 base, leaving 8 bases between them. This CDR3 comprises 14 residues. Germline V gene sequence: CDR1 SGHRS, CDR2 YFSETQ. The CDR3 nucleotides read TGCGCCAGCAGCTTGACACAGACGAACACTGAAGCTTTCTTT. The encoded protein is CASSLTQTNTEAFF.

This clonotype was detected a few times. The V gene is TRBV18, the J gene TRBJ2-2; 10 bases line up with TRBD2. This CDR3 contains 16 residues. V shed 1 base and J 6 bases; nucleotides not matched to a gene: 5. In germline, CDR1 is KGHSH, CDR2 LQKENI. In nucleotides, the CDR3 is TGTGCCAGCTCACCACGGTCTAGCGGGAGTGCCGGGGAGCTGTTTTTT. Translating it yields CASSPRSSGSAGELFF.

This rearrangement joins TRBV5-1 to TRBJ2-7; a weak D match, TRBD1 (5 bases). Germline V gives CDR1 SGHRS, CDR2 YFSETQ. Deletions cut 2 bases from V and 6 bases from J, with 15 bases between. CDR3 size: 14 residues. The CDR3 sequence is CASSLIERTGEQYF. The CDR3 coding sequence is TGCGCCAGCAGCTTAATTGAGAGAACAGGCGAGCAGTACTTC.

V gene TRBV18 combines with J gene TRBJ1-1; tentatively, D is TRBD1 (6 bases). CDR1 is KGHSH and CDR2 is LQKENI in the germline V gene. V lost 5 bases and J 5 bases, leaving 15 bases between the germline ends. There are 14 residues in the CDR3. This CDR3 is CASSAQGGETEAFF. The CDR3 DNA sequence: TGTGCCAGCTCAGCACAGGGAGGGGAGACTGAAGCTTTCTTT.

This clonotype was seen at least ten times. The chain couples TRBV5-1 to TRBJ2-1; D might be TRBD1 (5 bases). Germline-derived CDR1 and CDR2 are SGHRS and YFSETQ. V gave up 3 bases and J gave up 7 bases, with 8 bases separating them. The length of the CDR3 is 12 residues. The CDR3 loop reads CASSSPGNEQFF. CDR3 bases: TGCGCCAGCAGCTCACCAGGGAATGAGCAGTTCTTC. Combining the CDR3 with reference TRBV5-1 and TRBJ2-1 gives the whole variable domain KAGVTQTPRYLIKTRGQQVTLSCSPISGHRSVSWYQQTPGQGLQFLFEYFSETQRNKGNFPGRFSGRQFSNSRSEMNVSTLELGDSALYLCASSSPGNEQFFGPGTRLTVL.

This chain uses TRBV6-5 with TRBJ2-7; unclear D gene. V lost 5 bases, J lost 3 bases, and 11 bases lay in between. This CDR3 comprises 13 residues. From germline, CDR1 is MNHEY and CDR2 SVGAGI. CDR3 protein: CASSVLSSYEQYF. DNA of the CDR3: TGTGCCAGCAGTGTGTTGAGTAGCTACGAGCAGTACTTC.

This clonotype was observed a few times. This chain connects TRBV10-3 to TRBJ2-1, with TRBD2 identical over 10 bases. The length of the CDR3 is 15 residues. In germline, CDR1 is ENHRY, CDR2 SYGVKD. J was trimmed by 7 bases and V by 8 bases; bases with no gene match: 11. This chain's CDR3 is CAISVSSGSWNEQFF. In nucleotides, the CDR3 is TGTGCCATCTCCGTGTCTAGCGGGAGTTGGAATGAGCAGTTCTTC.

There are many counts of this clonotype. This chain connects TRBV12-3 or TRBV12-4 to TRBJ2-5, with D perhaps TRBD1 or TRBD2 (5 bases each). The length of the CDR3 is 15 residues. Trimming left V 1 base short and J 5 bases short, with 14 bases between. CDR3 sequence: CASSLVRGSGETQYF. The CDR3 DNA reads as TGTGCCAGCAGTTTAGTGAGGGGTTCCGGGGAGACCCAGTACTTC.

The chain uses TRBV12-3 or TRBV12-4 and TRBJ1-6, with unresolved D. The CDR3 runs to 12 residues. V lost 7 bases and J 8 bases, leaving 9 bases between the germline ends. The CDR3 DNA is TGTGCCAGCACCGCCCCCTATTCACCCCTCCACTTT. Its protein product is CASTAPYSPLHF.

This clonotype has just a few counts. CDR3 sequence (DNA): TGTGCCAGCAGTAACGGATTAGGGGTGTGGTACAATGAGCAGTTCTTC. Its translation is CASSNGLGVWYNEQFF. This chain uses TRBV6-2 or TRBV6-3 with TRBJ2-1; maybe TRBD1 (5 bases). The length of the CDR3 is 16 residues. The germline CDR1 and CDR2 sequences are MNHEY and SVGEGT. The V and J ends lost 5 bases and 4 bases respectively, with 18 bases between them.

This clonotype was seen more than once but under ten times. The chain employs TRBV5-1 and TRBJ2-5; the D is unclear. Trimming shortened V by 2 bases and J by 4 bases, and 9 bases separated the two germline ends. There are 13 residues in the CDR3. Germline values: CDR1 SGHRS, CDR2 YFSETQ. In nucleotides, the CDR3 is TGCGCCAGCAGCTTCGATATGCGAGAGACCCAGTACTTC. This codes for CASSFDMRETQYF.

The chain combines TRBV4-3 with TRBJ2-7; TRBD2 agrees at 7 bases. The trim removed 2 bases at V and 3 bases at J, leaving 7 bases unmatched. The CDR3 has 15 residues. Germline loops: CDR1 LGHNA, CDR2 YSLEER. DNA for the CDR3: TGCGCCAGCAGCCAAAACCGGGACTATCACTACGAGCAGTACTTC. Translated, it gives CASSQNRDYHYEQYF.

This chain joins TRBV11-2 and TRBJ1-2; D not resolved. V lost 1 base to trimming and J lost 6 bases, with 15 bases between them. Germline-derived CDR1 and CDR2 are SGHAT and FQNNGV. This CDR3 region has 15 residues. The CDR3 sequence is CASSLAGFRENGYTF. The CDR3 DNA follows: TGTGCCAGCAGCTTAGCGGGGTTCCGGGAGAATGGCTACACCTTC.

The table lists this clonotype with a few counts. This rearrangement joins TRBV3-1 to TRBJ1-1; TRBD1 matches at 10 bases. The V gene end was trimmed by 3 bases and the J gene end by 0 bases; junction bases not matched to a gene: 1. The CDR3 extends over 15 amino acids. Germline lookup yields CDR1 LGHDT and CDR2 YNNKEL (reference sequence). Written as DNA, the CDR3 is TGTGCCAGCAGCCAGGGGACAGGGGTGAACACTGAAGCTTTCTTT. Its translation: CASSQGTGVNTEAFF.

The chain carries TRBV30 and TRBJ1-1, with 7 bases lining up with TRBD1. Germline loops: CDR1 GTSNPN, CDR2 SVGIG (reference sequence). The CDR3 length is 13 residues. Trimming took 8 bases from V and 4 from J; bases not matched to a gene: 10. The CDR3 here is CATQGVALTEAFF. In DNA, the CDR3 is TGTGCCACCCAGGGGGTGGCCCTCACTGAAGCTTTCTTT.